The 32 T cell receptor beta chains reported below all come from one sample, sequenced in a study of identical twins' blood T cells. TCRdb used MiXCR to reprocess the 5' RACE reads, holding one entry per CDR3 protein. The repertoire consists of roughly 380,000 distinct CDR3 sequences, with about 28% occurring once and the leading ten covering 5.5% to 6.5%. The source material was PBMCs. The receptors derive from a woman between 18 and 55 years old in good health.

The J gene is TRBJ1-2, the V gene TRBV9, with TRBD1 as a possible D gene (6 bases). Trimming pared 1 base from V and 4 bases from J, leaving 14 bases between. Germline loops: CDR1 SGDLS, CDR2 YYNGEE. The length of the CDR3 is 15 residues. The CDR3 reads CASSVSPGGPYGYTF. CDR3 bases: TGTGCCAGCAGCGTATCACCGGGGGGGCCCTATGGCTACACCTTC.

CDR3 region: CSVYWLADYNEQFF. DNA of the CDR3: TGCAGCGTCTATTGGCTAGCGGATTACAATGAGCAGTTCTTC. The chain recombines TRBV29-1 with TRBJ2-1, with 7 positions matching TRBD2. The CDR3 is 14 residues long. CDR1 and CDR2 from the germline V gene are SQVTM and ANQGSEA. After removal of 6 bases from V and 4 bases from J, the junction contained 9 bases not matched to a gene.

The gene calls are TRBV5-1 and TRBJ1-3; TRBD1 matches 8 bases. The germline gives CDR1 SGHRS, CDR2 YFSETQ. J gave up 3 bases and V 0 bases, and 11 bases lay outside the gene matches. This CDR3 has 18 residues. The CDR3 here is CASSLDPGGESSGNTIYF. Written as DNA, the CDR3 is TGCGCCAGCAGCTTGGATCCAGGGGGCGAATCGAGTGGAAACACCATATATTTT.

The V call is TRBV9, the J call TRBJ1-5; D may be TRBD1 (5 bases). Germline V gives CDR1 SGDLS, CDR2 YYNGEE. Trimming took 4 bases from V and 4 from J, leaving 9 bases between them. The CDR3 runs 13 residues. CDR3 residues: CASSSNRNQPQHF. The CDR3 DNA reads TGTGCCAGCAGCTCAAACAGGAATCAGCCCCAGCATTTT.

The V and J genes are TRBV27 and TRBJ2-3; 9 positions match TRBD1. This CDR3 spans 15 amino acids. The J segment lost 6 bases and the V segment lost 2 bases, leaving 6 bases of the junction unmatched. Looked up from germline, CDR1 is MNHEY and CDR2 is SMNVEV (reference sequence). CDR3 nucleotides: TGTGCCAGCAGTTTAAGGGACAGGGCAGGGGATACGCAGTATTTT. Protein sequence: CASSLRDRAGDTQYF.

The chain has TRBV29-1 and TRBJ2-3, with a weak D call TRBD1 (6 bases). The CDR3 runs 14 residues. V was clipped by 3 bases and J by 5 bases, with 15 bases between them. Germline assignment: CDR1 SQVTM and CDR2 ANQGSEA. CDR3 protein: CSVEEGQLGDTQYF. CDR3 DNA sequence: TGCAGCGTTGAGGAAGGACAGTTGGGAGATACGCAGTATTTT.

Comments on this clonotype: A read error may produce the germline difference seen at one junction end. The rearrangement links TRBV18 to TRBJ1-3; maybe TRBD1 (6 bases). Germline CDR1 reads KGHSH; CDR2 reads LQKENI. The CDR3 totals 18 residues. The CDR3 coding sequence is TGTGCCAGCTCACCGGGGGCACCGGGGGCTCCCTCTGGAAACAGCATATATTTT. Protein product: CASSPGAPGAPSGNSIYF.

This clonotype was seen ten or more times. This rearrangement joins TRBV5-6 to TRBJ1-1, with D perhaps matching TRBD1 (5 bases). Germline assignment: CDR1 SGHDT and CDR2 YYEEEE. This CDR3 has 14 amino acids. V was trimmed by 3 bases and J by 6 bases, leaving 15 bases between them. CDR3 region: CASSSIAGNAEAFF. The CDR3, as DNA: TGTGCCAGCAGCTCCATTGCAGGGAATGCTGAAGCTTTCTTT.

This clonotype appeared a few times. The CDR3 sequence: CASSLALHSPLHF. DNA of the CDR3: TGTGCCAGCAGCTTGGCGCTACACTCACCCCTCCACTTT. The chain links TRBV7-8 to TRBJ1-6; D is ambiguous. V gave up 3 bases and J gave up 10 bases, with 10 bases separating them. The germline CDR1 and CDR2 sequences are SGHVS and FQNEAQ. The CDR3 has 13 amino acids. Variable domain in full (rest from reference TRBV7-8 and TRBJ1-6): GAGVSQSPRYKVAKRGQDVALRCDPISGHVSLFWYQQALGQGPEFLTYFQNEAQLDKSGLPSDRFFAERPEGSVSTLKIQRTQQEDSAVYLCASSLALHSPLHFGNGTRLTVT.

As to this clonotype: A much larger clone is a single base away; this may be a read error. The chain uses TRBV6-1 and TRBJ2-5, with 11 nucleotides matching TRBD2. This CDR3 comprises 15 residues. Germline CDR1 is MNHNS and CDR2 is SASEGT. The trim removed 10 bases at V and 6 bases at J, leaving 13 bases unmatched. The CDR3 region has the DNA TGTGCCATCAGCGCCGCTACTAGCGGGAGTCAGACCCAGTACTTC. This codes for CAISAATSGSQTQYF.

The chain employs TRBV20-1 and TRBJ1-6, with D perhaps TRBD1 (6 bases). The CDR3 length is 13 residues. V was pared by 5 bases and J by 7 bases, with 12 bases between. CDR1 and CDR2 from the germline V gene are DFQATT and SNEGSKA (reference sequence). CDR3 nucleotides: TGCAGTGCTCACGGGACACCGAATTCACCCCTCCACTTT. This gives the protein CSAHGTPNSPLHF.

The chain couples TRBV18 to TRBJ2-7; the D gene is possibly TRBD1 (5 bases). CDR1 is KGHSH, CDR2 LQKENI, per germline. The CDR3 sequence is 14 residues long. The germline V and J ends were trimmed by 3 bases and 5 bases, with 14 bases remaining between them. CDR3 sequence: CASSPQGVRNEQYF. The CDR3 bases are TGTGCCAGCTCACCCCAGGGTGTACGGAACGAGCAGTACTTC.

As to this clonotype: A much larger clone is a single base away; this may be a read error. CDR3 loop: CGVTYGGHYNEQFF. DNA for the CDR3: TGCGGCGTAACCTATGGGGGGCACTACAATGAGCAGTTCTTC. This chain joins TRBV29-1 and TRBJ2-1; the D gene could be TRBD1 or TRBD2 (6 bases each). The CDR3 spans 14 residues. Germline lookup yields CDR1 SQVTM and CDR2 ANQGSEA.

This chain links TRBV2 with TRBJ2-3; the D call may be TRBD1 or TRBD2 (6 bases each). Trimming took 6 bases from V and 0 from J, leaving 13 bases between them. Germline V gives CDR1 SNHLY, CDR2 FYNNEI. This CDR3 comprises 15 residues. The CDR3: CASREGQSSTDTQYF. The CDR3 DNA follows: TGTGCCAGCAGGGAGGGACAATCAAGCACAGATACGCAGTATTTT.

The V call is TRBV7-9, the J call TRBJ1-1; 7 bases map to TRBD1. Losses at the gene ends were 3 bases for V and 0 bases for J; bases not matched to a gene: 4. The CDR3 covers 15 residues. CDR1 is SEHNR, CDR2 FQNEAQ, per germline (reference sequence). CDR3 DNA: TGTGCCAGCAGCTTCACAGGGGCCCTGAACACTGAAGCTTTCTTT. Amino acids: CASSFTGALNTEAFF.

The chain combines TRBV7-8 with TRBJ2-1; D call uncertain. Trimming stripped 1 base from V and 10 bases from J, with 5 bases between. The CDR3 is 11 residues long. CDR1 and CDR2 from the germline V gene are SGHVS and FQNEAQ. DNA for the CDR3: TGTGCCAGCAGCTTAGATTCGGAGCAGTTCTTC. Encoded protein: CASSLDSEQFF.

The rearrangement links TRBV20-1 to TRBJ2-2, with TRBD2 matching over 13 bases. The V segment lost 0 bases and the J segment 3 bases; nucleotides outside the gene matches: 4. The CDR3 has 17 residues. CDR1 and CDR2 from the germline V gene are DFQATT and SNEGSKA (reference sequence). CDR3 protein: CSARDTSGGADTGELFF. The CDR3 coding sequence is TGCAGTGCTAGAGATACTAGCGGGGGGGCCGACACCGGGGAGCTGTTTTTT.

The chain couples TRBV20-1 to TRBJ1-3; 9 nucleotides line up with TRBD1. V shed 5 bases, J shed 1 base, and the junction held 3 bases outside the gene matches. Germline CDR1 and CDR2: DFQATT and SNEGSKA (reference sequence). The CDR3 runs 14 residues. DNA of the CDR3: TGCAGTGCTGCGGACAGGGGTTCTGGAAACACCATATATTTT. This codes for CSAADRGSGNTIYF.

A few counts support this clonotype. The chain links TRBV30 to TRBJ1-1; no firm D call. Germline V gene lookup returns CDR1 GTSNPN and CDR2 SVGIG (reference sequence). The CDR3 runs 13 residues. Trimming removed 2 bases from V and 5 bases from J, with 12 bases in between. CDR3 loop: CAWSLRAGTEAFF. The CDR3 nucleotides are TGTGCCTGGAGTCTCCGAGCGGGGACTGAAGCTTTCTTT.

A few counts support this clonotype. The V gene is TRBV25-1, the J gene TRBJ1-1, with D unresolved. This CDR3 has 12 residues. V dropped 5 bases and J dropped 7 bases, with 11 bases sitting between them. Germline lookup yields CDR1 MGHDK and CDR2 SYGVNS. CDR3 coding DNA: TGTGCCAGCAGTCGAATCGGTGGTGAAGCTTTCTTT. This encodes CASSRIGGEAFF.

This clonotype was recorded a few times. This rearrangement joins TRBV3-1 to TRBJ2-7, with no clear D. The V end lost 2 bases, the J end lost 7 bases, and 6 bases lay between the germline ends. Per germline, CDR1 LGHDT and CDR2 YNNKEL (reference sequence). This CDR3 is built from 11 residues. The CDR3 DNA reads TGTGCCAGCAGCCAACGGTTTGAGCAGTACTTC. It codes for CASSQRFEQYF.

The V call is TRBV10-3, the J call TRBJ1-2; D is perhaps TRBD1 (6 bases). The germline CDR1 and CDR2 sequences are ENHRY and SYGVKD. This CDR3 is built from 14 residues. V was pared by 0 bases and J by 7 bases, with 12 bases between. CDR3 sequence (DNA): TGTGCCATCAGTGAGTCCCAGGGGCGACTTGGCTACACCTTC. Amino acid sequence: CAISESQGRLGYTF.

The chain links TRBV5-1 to TRBJ1-3, with D unclear. Trimming pared 4 bases from V and 6 bases from J, leaving 20 bases between. Germline V lookup: CDR1 SGHRS, CDR2 YFSETQ. The CDR3 spans 16 residues. In DNA, the CDR3 is TGCGCCAGCAGCAGAATCGGGCCCCCTGGGCTAAACACCATATATTTT. This translates into CASSRIGPPGLNTIYF.

This sequence joins TRBV2 and TRBJ2-5; D is possibly TRBD2 (5 bases). V was pared by 7 bases and J by 2 bases, with 11 bases between. The germline CDR1 and CDR2 sequences are SNHLY and FYNNEI. The CDR3 covers 13 residues. The CDR3: CASTKDLQETQYF. The CDR3 nucleotides read TGTGCCAGCACGAAGGACTTACAAGAGACCCAGTACTTC.

This rearrangement joins TRBV7-9 to TRBJ1-1; unclear D gene. V was cut by 1 base and J by 0 bases, with 6 bases left in between. Germline CDR1 and CDR2: SEHNR and FQNEAQ (reference sequence). The CDR3 is 14 amino acids. The CDR3 DNA reads as TGTGCCAGCAGCTTAGACCCGATGAACACTGAAGCTTTCTTT. It translates to CASSLDPMNTEAFF.

In this sample, this clonotype turned up once. V gene TRBV4-3 combines with J gene TRBJ1-2, with D unresolved. CDR1 is LGHNA, CDR2 YSLEER, per germline. The CDR3 consists of 13 residues. Trimming took 1 base from V and 10 from J, leaving 13 bases between them. The CDR3 coding sequence is TGCGCCAGCAGCCAAGCGGTATTTGATACCTACACCTTC. It codes for CASSQAVFDTYTF.

The sample holds one count of this clonotype. The rearrangement links TRBV29-1 to TRBJ1-3, with D possibly being TRBD1 (6 bases). V shed 6 bases and J shed 4 bases, with 13 bases lying between them. CDR1 is SQVTM, CDR2 ANQGSEA, per germline. The CDR3 contains 13 residues. In DNA, the CDR3 is TGCAGCGTGTATGGACAGCAAGGAAACACCATATATTTT. Translating gives CSVYGQQGNTIYF.

This clonotype was observed at least ten times. The V gene is TRBV19, the J gene TRBJ1-5; D may be TRBD1 (5 bases). The germline V and J ends were trimmed by 6 bases and 4 bases, with 10 bases remaining between them. CDR3 length: 13 amino acids. From germline, CDR1 is LNHDA and CDR2 SQIVND (reference sequence). CDR3 sequence (DNA): TGTGCCAGTAGGGGGCAGGGTAATCAGCCCCAGCATTTT. Translating it yields CASRGQGNQPQHF.

V and J are TRBV13 and TRBJ2-1, with 7 positions matching TRBD2. Per the germline V gene, CDR1 is PRHDT and CDR2 is FYEKMQ (reference sequence). After removal of 2 bases from V and 0 bases from J, the junction contained 7 bases not matched to a gene. CDR3 length equals 17 residues. The CDR3 DNA follows: TGTGCCAGCAGCTTACCCACCGGCGGGAGCTCCTACAATGAGCAGTTCTTC. Translated: CASSLPTGGSSYNEQFF.

The chain carries TRBV10-3 and TRBJ1-1; D is unclear. The CDR3 has 14 amino acids. Germline CDR1 is ENHRY and CDR2 is SYGVKD. The ends were cut back, 0 bases at V and 4 bases at J, with 9 bases in the middle. DNA for the CDR3: TGTGCCATCAGTGAGTCGAGTCAGTCCACTGAAGCTTTCTTT. Its translation is CAISESSQSTEAFF.

The J gene is TRBJ1-1, the V gene TRBV5-1; D possibly corresponds to TRBD1 (5 bases). Trimming left V 4 bases short and J 3 bases short, with 10 bases between. Germline V gives CDR1 SGHRS, CDR2 YFSETQ. This CDR3 is built from 13 residues. CDR3 sequence reads: CASSMAGHTEAFF. CDR3 DNA: TGCGCCAGCAGCATGGCGGGGCACACTGAAGCTTTCTTT.

This clonotype occurred a few times. The chain employs TRBV9 and TRBJ1-2; D call uncertain. This CDR3 has 14 amino acids. The germline gives CDR1 SGDLS, CDR2 YYNGEE. The V end was cut by 2 bases, the J end by 8 bases, with 16 bases between. The CDR3 coding sequence is TGTGCCAGCAGCGTCGAATCTCGCGGAGGGGGCTACACCTTC. This codes for CASSVESRGGGYTF.